This TCR beta chain was observed in a study of blood T cell repertoires in COVID-19. Across the whole study: Some COVID-19 samples were acute and others convalescent; all came from the United States, Italy and Spain. The analysed material was cDNA or gDNA that came from T cells, B-cell-depleted T cells, or PBMCs.

This clone appeared once. In the original analysis: Cell counts per sample came from amplifying reference gene primers. Clones were sequenced by immunoSEQ multiplex PCR, and TCRdb holds only the in-frame ones, with some missing. V and J calls plus clone size are reproduced from that table; the DNA served to infer D and trimming. The sample includes approximately 35,000 clones, around 84% of them seen just once. Germline loops: CDR1 KGHSH, CDR2 LQKENI. V lost 6 bases and J lost 7, with 15 bases in between. The CDR3 has 13 residues. This sequence was found in a human donor in a cohort sampled during active COVID-19. Sample: peripheral blood. V and J are TRBV18 and TRBJ1-2; D perhaps matches TRBD1 (6 bases). The CDR3 DNA follows: TGTGCCAGCTCGGCCTCTCAGGGGTCTGGCTACACCTTC. This encodes CASSASQGSGYTF. The variable domain in full, completed from reference TRBV18 and TRBJ1-2, reads NAGVMQNPRHLVRRRGQEARLRCSPMKGHSHVYWYRQLPEEGLKFMVYLQKENIIDESGMPKERFSAEFPKEGPSILRIQQVVRGDSAAYFCASSASQGSGYTFGSGTRLTVV.